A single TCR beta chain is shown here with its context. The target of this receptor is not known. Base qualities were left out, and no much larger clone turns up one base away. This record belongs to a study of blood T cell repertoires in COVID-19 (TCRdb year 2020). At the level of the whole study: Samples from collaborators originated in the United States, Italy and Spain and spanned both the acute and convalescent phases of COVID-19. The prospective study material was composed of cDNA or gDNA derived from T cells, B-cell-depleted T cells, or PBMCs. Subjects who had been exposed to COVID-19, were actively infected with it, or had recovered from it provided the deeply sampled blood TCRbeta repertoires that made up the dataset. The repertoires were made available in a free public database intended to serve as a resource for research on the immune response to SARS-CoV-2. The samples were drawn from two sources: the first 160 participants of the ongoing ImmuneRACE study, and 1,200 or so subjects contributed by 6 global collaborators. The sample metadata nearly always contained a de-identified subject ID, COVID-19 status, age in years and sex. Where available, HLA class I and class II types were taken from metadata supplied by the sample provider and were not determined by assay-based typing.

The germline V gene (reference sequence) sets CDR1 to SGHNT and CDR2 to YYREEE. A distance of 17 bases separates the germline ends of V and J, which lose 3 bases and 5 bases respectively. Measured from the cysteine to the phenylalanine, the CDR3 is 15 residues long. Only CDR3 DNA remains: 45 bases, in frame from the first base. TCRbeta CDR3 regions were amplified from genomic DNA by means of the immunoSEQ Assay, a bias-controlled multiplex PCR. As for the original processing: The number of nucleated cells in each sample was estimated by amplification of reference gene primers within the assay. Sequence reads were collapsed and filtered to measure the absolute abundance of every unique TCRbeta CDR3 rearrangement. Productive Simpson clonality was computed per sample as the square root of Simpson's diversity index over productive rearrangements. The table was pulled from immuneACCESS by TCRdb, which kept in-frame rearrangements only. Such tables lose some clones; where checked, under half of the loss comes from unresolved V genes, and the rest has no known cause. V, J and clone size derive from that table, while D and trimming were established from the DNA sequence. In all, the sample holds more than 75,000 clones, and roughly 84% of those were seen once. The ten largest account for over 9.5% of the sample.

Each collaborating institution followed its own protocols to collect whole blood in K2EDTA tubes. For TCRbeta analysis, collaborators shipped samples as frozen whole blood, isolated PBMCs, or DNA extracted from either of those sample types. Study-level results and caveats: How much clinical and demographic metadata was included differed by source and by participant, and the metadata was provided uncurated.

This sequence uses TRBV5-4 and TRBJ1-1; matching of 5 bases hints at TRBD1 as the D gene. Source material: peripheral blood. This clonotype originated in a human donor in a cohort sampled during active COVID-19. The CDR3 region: CASSSGGTGSTEAFF. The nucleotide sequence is TGTGCCAGCAGCTCGGGCGGGACGGGGAGTACTGAAGCTTTCTTT.